This TCR beta chain came from a study of CD4 T cells in relation to SARS-CoV-2 and coronaviruses. Study-wide background: No peptide or an HIV-1 Nef peptide pool served as negative control. The restricting HLA molecule for shared crossreactive spike epitopes was mapped.

Unexposed donor CD4+ T cells date from about 2010-2019, before the COVID-19 pandemic. The cells were cultured for about 10 days before CD4+ T cells were isolated. Testing used SARS-CoV-2 S/N and four cold-coronavirus spikes on unexposed-donor CD4+ T cells, cells permitting. This CDR3 has 14 residues. CDR1 and CDR2 (germline): ENHRY, SYGVKD. With 11 bases removed from V and 0 bases from J, the gap between germline ends came to 17 bases. Study-wide results and caveats: The cross-reactivity analysis covered only spike protein, not other viral proteins.

Comments on this clone: Its antigen remains unknown.

Using immunoSEQ multiplex PCR, the repertoire was profiled, and TCRdb retains in-frame clones only, with some absent. The profile shows tens of thousands of clones, about three quarters of them singletons. The sequenced sample was CD4+ T cells from PBMCs, cultured in vitro. This clonotype was obtained from a human donor in good health. The chain couples TRBV10-3 to TRBJ2-7; D is possibly TRBD2 (6 bases). The CDR3 loop is CAARSAGSSYEQYF. CDR3 DNA: TGTGCCGCCCGTTCTGCGGGAAGCTCCTACGAGCAGTACTTC.